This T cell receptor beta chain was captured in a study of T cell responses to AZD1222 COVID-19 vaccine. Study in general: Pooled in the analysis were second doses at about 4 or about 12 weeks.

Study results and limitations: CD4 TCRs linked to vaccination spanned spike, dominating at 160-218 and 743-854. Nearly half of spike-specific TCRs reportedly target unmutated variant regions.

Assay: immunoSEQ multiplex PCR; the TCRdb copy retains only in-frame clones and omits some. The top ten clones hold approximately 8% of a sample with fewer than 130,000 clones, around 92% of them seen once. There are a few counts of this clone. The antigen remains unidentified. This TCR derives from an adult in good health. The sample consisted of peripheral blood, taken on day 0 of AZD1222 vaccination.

CDR3 residues: CASSHGANQPQHF. CDR3 coding DNA: TGTGCCAGCAGCCATGGGGCGAATCAGCCCCAGCATTTT. The gene calls are TRBV7-3 and TRBJ1-5, with D maybe TRBD1 (5 bases). The CDR3 length is 13 residues. V lost 5 bases to trimming and J lost 4 bases, with 9 bases between them. CDR1 is SGHTA, CDR2 FQGTGA, per germline.